These T cell receptor beta chains were read from a single sample in a study of cytomegalovirus exposure and HLA in healthy donors. Sequencing used immunoSEQ multiplex PCR; TCRdb keeps in-frame clones, though not all of them. This sample has approximately 150,000 clones; around 85% occur once, and the top ten carry about 2.3%. Sequenced input: PBMCs. These receptors all stem from a man between 25 and 39 years old in good health and CMV-seropositive. The CDR3 runs from the conserved cysteine through the conserved F or W. The D gene is left open where the match is weak. Size is omitted from some rows. Given values are once, few, many or a class for expanded clones.

cdr3_length: 15; d_call: .; j_call: TRBJ1-2; v_call: TRBV5-4; clone_size: once; cdr3_aa: CASTQTPPGYYGYTF; cdr3_nt: TGTGCCAGCACCCAAACCCCCCCAGGGTACTATGGCTACACCTTC
cdr3_length: 14; d_call: TRBD1; j_call: TRBJ2-7; v_call: TRBV25-1; clone_size: .; cdr3_aa: CASSEGQGIAEQYF; cdr3_nt: TGTGCCAGCAGTGAGGGACAGGGGATCGCCGAGCAGTACTTC
cdr3_length: 13; d_call: .; j_call: TRBJ2-5; v_call: TRBV5-1; clone_size: once; cdr3_aa: CASSPTSKETQYF; cdr3_nt: TGCGCCAGCAGCCCTACTAGTAAGGAGACCCAGTACTTC
cdr3_length: 14; d_call: TRBD1; j_call: TRBJ1-2; v_call: TRBV4-1; clone_size: .; cdr3_aa: CASSFGTGAGGYTF; cdr3_nt: TGCGCCAGCAGCTTCGGGACAGGGGCAGGTGGCTACACCTTC
cdr3_length: 15; d_call: .; j_call: TRBJ1-1; v_call: TRBV5-1; clone_size: .; cdr3_aa: CASTLSPVQNTEAFF; cdr3_nt: TGCGCCAGCACTCTGTCGCCAGTTCAGAACACTGAAGCTTTCTTT
cdr3_length: 16; d_call: .; j_call: TRBJ2-5; v_call: TRBV15; clone_size: .; cdr3_aa: CATSRDSQGRGETQYF; cdr3_nt: TGTGCCACCAGCAGAGATTCACAGGGAAGGGGAGAGACCCAGTACTTC
cdr3_length: 19; d_call: .; j_call: TRBJ1-5; v_call: TRBV7-2; clone_size: .; cdr3_aa: CASSLARADRQHSNQPQHF; cdr3_nt: TGTGCCAGCAGCTTAGCGAGGGCGGACAGACAACATAGCAATCAGCCCCAGCATTTT
cdr3_length: 15; d_call: .; j_call: TRBJ1-1; v_call: TRBV4-1; clone_size: .; cdr3_aa: CASSQVPVGATEAFF; cdr3_nt: TGCGCCAGCAGCCAAGTCCCCGTGGGGGCCACTGAAGCTTTCTTT
cdr3_length: 14; d_call: .; j_call: TRBJ2-2; v_call: TRBV6-4; clone_size: .; cdr3_aa: CASSDSQDTGELFF; cdr3_nt: TGTGCCAGCAGTGACTCCCAGGACACCGGGGAGCTGTTTTTT
cdr3_length: 16; d_call: TRBD1; j_call: TRBJ1-2; v_call: TRBV14; clone_size: .; cdr3_aa: CASSQGGTGGGNGYTF; cdr3_nt: TGTGCCAGCAGCCAAGGCGGGACAGGGGGAGGAAATGGCTACACCTTC
cdr3_length: 15; d_call: TRBD1; j_call: TRBJ2-3; v_call: TRBV6-1; clone_size: once; cdr3_aa: CASSAQGAAADTQYF; cdr3_nt: TGTGCCAGCAGTGCACAGGGGGCGGCGGCAGATACGCAGTATTTT
cdr3_length: 14; d_call: .; j_call: TRBJ2-3; v_call: TRBV10-1; clone_size: .; cdr3_aa: CASTHDPGGDTQYF; cdr3_nt: TGCGCCAGCACTCACGACCCAGGAGGAGATACGCAGTATTTT
cdr3_length: 12; d_call: .; j_call: TRBJ1-1; v_call: TRBV7-2; clone_size: .; cdr3_aa: CASSLNRAGAFF; cdr3_nt: TGTGCCAGCAGCTTAAACAGGGCGGGAGCTTTCTTT
cdr3_length: 14; d_call: .; j_call: TRBJ1-1; v_call: TRBV4-3; clone_size: .; cdr3_aa: CASSPGHFNTEAFF; cdr3_nt: TGCGCCAGCAGCCCGGGACATTTTAACACTGAAGCTTTCTTT
cdr3_length: 12; d_call: .; j_call: TRBJ2-7; v_call: TRBV29-1; clone_size: .; cdr3_aa: CSVETGDYEQYF; cdr3_nt: TGCAGCGTTGAGACCGGGGACTACGAGCAGTACTTC
cdr3_length: 15; d_call: .; j_call: TRBJ2-7; v_call: TRBV4-3; clone_size: .; cdr3_aa: CASSQDWSGIHEQYF; cdr3_nt: TGCGCCAGCAGCCAAGATTGGTCAGGGATACACGAGCAGTACTTC
cdr3_length: 17; d_call: .; j_call: TRBJ2-6; v_call: TRBV19; clone_size: .; cdr3_aa: CASSRDARGSGANVLTF; cdr3_nt: TGTGCCAGTAGTAGGGACGCCAGGGGCTCTGGGGCCAACGTCCTGACTTTC
cdr3_length: 14; d_call: TRBD1; j_call: TRBJ1-2; v_call: TRBV6-6; clone_size: .; cdr3_aa: CASNSGTANYGYTF; cdr3_nt: TGTGCCAGCAACTCCGGGACAGCTAACTATGGCTACACCTTC
cdr3_length: 16; d_call: TRBD1; j_call: TRBJ1-2; v_call: TRBV7-9; clone_size: .; cdr3_aa: CASSLRGGQSFYGYTF; cdr3_nt: TGTGCCAGCAGCTTAAGAGGGGGACAGAGCTTCTATGGCTACACCTTC
cdr3_length: 12; d_call: TRBD1; j_call: TRBJ1-2; v_call: TRBV30; clone_size: few; cdr3_aa: CAWSPGTGGYTF; cdr3_nt: TGTGCCTGGAGTCCGGGGACAGGAGGCTACACCTTC
cdr3_length: 16; d_call: TRBD2; j_call: TRBJ2-1; v_call: TRBV5-4; clone_size: .; cdr3_aa: CASSLGTSGVWNEQFF; cdr3_nt: TGTGCCAGCAGCTTGGGAACTAGCGGAGTATGGAATGAGCAGTTCTTC
cdr3_length: 16; d_call: TRBD2; j_call: TRBJ2-1; v_call: TRBV9; clone_size: .; cdr3_aa: CASSVASGGRINEQFF; cdr3_nt: TGTGCCAGCAGCGTAGCCTCGGGGGGGAGAATTAATGAGCAGTTCTTC
cdr3_length: 20; d_call: .; j_call: TRBJ1-5; v_call: TRBV4-1; clone_size: .; cdr3_aa: CASSPRRGGGDTYSNQPQHF; cdr3_nt: TGCGCCAGCAGCCCTCGACGAGGTGGGGGCGATACCTATAGCAATCAGCCCCAGCATTTT
cdr3_length: 15; d_call: .; j_call: TRBJ2-7; v_call: TRBV19; clone_size: .; cdr3_aa: CASSIAPGSSYEQYF; cdr3_nt: TGTGCCAGTAGTATAGCCCCGGGTAGCTCCTACGAGCAGTACTTC
cdr3_length: 14; d_call: TRBD1; j_call: TRBJ2-7; v_call: TRBV10-3; clone_size: .; cdr3_aa: CAIRTGTGIDEQYF; cdr3_nt: TGTGCCATCAGGACCGGGACAGGGATCGACGAGCAGTACTTC
cdr3_length: 14; d_call: TRBD2; j_call: TRBJ2-1; v_call: TRBV10-3; clone_size: .; cdr3_aa: CAISEGGGYNEQFF; cdr3_nt: TGTGCCATCAGTGAGGGCGGGGGGTACAATGAGCAGTTCTTC
cdr3_length: 15; d_call: .; j_call: TRBJ2-3; v_call: TRBV27; clone_size: .; cdr3_aa: CASSLTGIVTDTQYF; cdr3_nt: TGTGCCAGCAGTTTAACAGGGATTGTCACAGATACGCAGTATTTT
cdr3_length: 16; d_call: TRBD2; j_call: TRBJ2-3; v_call: TRBV7-6; clone_size: .; cdr3_aa: CASSLEAGASTDTQYF; cdr3_nt: TGTGCCAGCAGCTTAGAAGCGGGGGCTAGCACAGATACGCAGTATTTT
cdr3_length: 14; d_call: .; j_call: TRBJ1-5; v_call: TRBV27; clone_size: .; cdr3_aa: CASSLRGGEQPQHF; cdr3_nt: TGTGCCAGCAGTTTAAGGGGGGGGGAACAGCCCCAGCATTTT
cdr3_length: 13; d_call: TRBD1; j_call: TRBJ2-7; v_call: TRBV25-1; clone_size: .; cdr3_aa: CASKGTGGWEQYF; cdr3_nt: TGTGCCAGCAAGGGGACAGGGGGCTGGGAGCAGTACTTC
cdr3_length: 14; d_call: .; j_call: TRBJ2-5; v_call: TRBV19; clone_size: .; cdr3_aa: CASSIGGPQETQYF; cdr3_nt: TGTGCCAGTAGTATCGGGGGGCCCCAAGAGACCCAGTACTTC
cdr3_length: 15; d_call: .; j_call: TRBJ1-1; v_call: TRBV14; clone_size: .; cdr3_aa: CASSQDVRWGPQAFF; cdr3_nt: TGTGCCAGCAGCCAAGACGTCAGGTGGGGGCCGCAAGCTTTCTTT
cdr3_length: 16; d_call: TRBD1; j_call: TRBJ1-4; v_call: TRBV25-1; clone_size: .; cdr3_aa: CASSEDRDRVWEKLFF; cdr3_nt: TGTGCCAGCAGTGAAGACAGGGACAGGGTTTGGGAAAAACTGTTTTTT
cdr3_length: 14; d_call: TRBD1; j_call: TRBJ2-7; v_call: TRBV7-6; clone_size: .; cdr3_aa: CASSFGTGPYEQYF; cdr3_nt: TGTGCCAGCAGCTTCGGGACAGGGCCCTACGAGCAGTACTTC
cdr3_length: 14; d_call: .; j_call: TRBJ2-5; v_call: TRBV28; clone_size: .; cdr3_aa: CASSLSGREETQYF; cdr3_nt: TGTGCCAGCAGTTTATCTGGCAGGGAAGAGACCCAGTACTTC
cdr3_length: 15; d_call: TRBD2; j_call: TRBJ2-7; v_call: TRBV5-1; clone_size: .; cdr3_aa: CASSLGRGLSYEQYF; cdr3_nt: TGCGCCAGCAGCTTGGGGCGGGGACTATCCTACGAGCAGTACTTC
cdr3_length: 14; d_call: TRBD2; j_call: TRBJ2-1; v_call: TRBV27; clone_size: .; cdr3_aa: CASREGGGNNEQFF; cdr3_nt: TGTGCCAGCAGGGAAGGCGGGGGGAACAATGAGCAGTTCTTC
cdr3_length: 13; d_call: .; j_call: TRBJ1-6; v_call: TRBV15; clone_size: .; cdr3_aa: CATSRQGSSPLHF; cdr3_nt: TGTGCCACCAGCAGACAGGGTAGCTCACCCCTCCACTTT
cdr3_length: 16; d_call: .; j_call: TRBJ1-1; v_call: TRBV5-5; clone_size: .; cdr3_aa: CASSLGSPLENTEAFF; cdr3_nt: TGTGCCAGCAGCTTGGGTAGCCCACTAGAGAACACTGAAGCTTTCTTT
cdr3_length: 17; d_call: TRBD2; j_call: TRBJ2-7; v_call: TRBV19; clone_size: few; cdr3_aa: CASSIAPGGATSYEQYF; cdr3_nt: TGTGCCAGTAGTATAGCCCCCGGGGGGGCCACCTCCTACGAGCAGTACTTC
cdr3_length: 14; d_call: .; j_call: TRBJ2-1; v_call: TRBV5-1; clone_size: .; cdr3_aa: CASRTDSLYNEQFF; cdr3_nt: TGCGCCAGCAGAACCGACAGTTTATACAATGAGCAGTTCTTC
cdr3_length: 17; d_call: TRBD1; j_call: TRBJ1-2; v_call: TRBV5-1; clone_size: .; cdr3_aa: CASSLEDRGYRNYGYTF; cdr3_nt: TGCGCCAGCAGCTTGGAGGACAGGGGTTACCGTAACTATGGCTACACCTTC
cdr3_length: 16; d_call: TRBD1; j_call: TRBJ2-3; v_call: TRBV14; clone_size: .; cdr3_aa: CASSPGTGFSTDTQYF; cdr3_nt: TGTGCCAGCAGCCCCGGGACAGGCTTTAGCACAGATACGCAGTATTTT
cdr3_length: 15; d_call: .; j_call: TRBJ1-4; v_call: TRBV15; clone_size: .; cdr3_aa: CATSRRGETNEKLFF; cdr3_nt: TGTGCCACCAGCAGACGGGGGGAGACTAATGAAAAACTGTTTTTT
cdr3_length: 13; d_call: .; j_call: TRBJ2-3; v_call: TRBV7-9; clone_size: .; cdr3_aa: CASSLEGTDTQYF; cdr3_nt: TGTGCCAGCAGCTTAGAGGGGACAGATACGCAGTATTTT
cdr3_length: 14; d_call: TRBD2; j_call: TRBJ2-7; v_call: TRBV7-9; clone_size: once; cdr3_aa: CASSAHGGGDEQYF; cdr3_nt: TGTGCCAGCAGCGCCCACGGCGGGGGTGACGAGCAGTACTTC
cdr3_length: 15; d_call: .; j_call: TRBJ1-5; v_call: TRBV9; clone_size: .; cdr3_aa: CASSGPPGGYQPQHF; cdr3_nt: TGTGCCAGCAGCGGTCCCCCGGGGGGGTATCAGCCCCAGCATTTT
cdr3_length: 14; d_call: .; j_call: TRBJ2-7; v_call: TRBV5-4; clone_size: .; cdr3_aa: CASKAEDFSYEQYF; cdr3_nt: TGTGCCAGCAAGGCGGAAGACTTCTCCTACGAGCAGTACTTC
cdr3_length: 16; d_call: .; j_call: TRBJ1-6; v_call: TRBV6-5; clone_size: few; cdr3_aa: CASSYFRESYNSPLHF; cdr3_nt: TGTGCCAGCAGTTACTTCAGGGAATCCTATAATTCACCCCTCCACTTT
cdr3_length: 15; d_call: TRBD1; j_call: TRBJ1-2; v_call: TRBV27; clone_size: .; cdr3_aa: CASGSDREADYGYTF; cdr3_nt: TGTGCCAGCGGGTCTGACAGGGAGGCAGACTATGGCTACACCTTC
cdr3_length: 14; d_call: TRBD1; j_call: TRBJ2-7; v_call: TRBV7-2; clone_size: .; cdr3_aa: CASSWGQGGEEQYF; cdr3_nt: TGTGCCAGCAGCTGGGGACAGGGCGGGGAGGAGCAGTACTTC
cdr3_length: 16; d_call: .; j_call: TRBJ2-2; v_call: TRBV6-1; clone_size: .; cdr3_aa: CASSDRVQPNTGELFF; cdr3_nt: TGTGCCAGCAGTGACAGGGTTCAACCGAACACCGGGGAGCTGTTTTTT
cdr3_length: 16; d_call: .; j_call: TRBJ1-1; v_call: TRBV7-8; clone_size: .; cdr3_aa: CASSLVSRYSNTEAFF; cdr3_nt: TGTGCCAGCAGCTTAGTATCCAGGTACTCGAACACTGAAGCTTTCTTT
cdr3_length: 16; d_call: .; j_call: TRBJ2-6; v_call: TRBV4-3; clone_size: .; cdr3_aa: CASRPSGSSGANVLTF; cdr3_nt: TGCGCCAGCAGACCCTCTGGCAGCTCTGGGGCCAACGTCCTGACTTTC
cdr3_length: 16; d_call: TRBD2; j_call: TRBJ2-5; v_call: TRBV4-2; clone_size: .; cdr3_aa: CASSQDQGSGGETQYF; cdr3_nt: TGTGCCAGCAGCCAAGATCAAGGTAGCGGGGGCGAGACCCAGTACTTC
cdr3_length: 15; d_call: TRBD1; j_call: TRBJ1-2; v_call: TRBV19; clone_size: .; cdr3_aa: CASIAQGVVNYGYTF; cdr3_nt: TGTGCCAGTATCGCACAGGGGGTCGTCAACTATGGCTACACCTTC
cdr3_length: 15; d_call: TRBD1; j_call: TRBJ2-7; v_call: TRBV10-3; clone_size: .; cdr3_aa: CAINEPGQGYNEQYF; cdr3_nt: TGTGCCATCAACGAACCGGGACAGGGTTACAACGAGCAGTACTTC